The clone carrying this T cell receptor beta chain turned up a few times. Its cognate antigen is unknown. Through template switching, a universal primer site was introduced, and the cDNA contained unique molecular identifiers. Via MiXCR, TCRdb re-called the 5' RACE reads, giving one row per CDR3 protein. This sample has 450,000 or so distinct CDR3 sequences, with about 18% found just once. These data come from a study of identical twins. General study findings and limits: It was out-of-frame TCR alpha sharing in monozygotic twins that models underestimated. Conclusions were drawn cross-sectionally by statistical analysis, without following the same donors.

Germline CDR1 and CDR2: SGHAT and FQNNGV. V lost 7 bases, J lost 5 bases, and 11 bases lay in between. The CDR3 runs 12 residues. The sequence was collected from a man in his fifties in good health. The specimen sequenced was naive T cells sorted from blood. The chain employs TRBV11-2 and TRBJ2-5, with D uncertain. CDR3 nucleotides: TGTGCCAGCAACCGGAGCCCCGAGACCCAGTACTTC. Translating gives CASNRSPETQYF. The whole variable domain, remainder taken from reference TRBV11-2 and TRBJ2-5, is EAGVAQSPRYKIIEKRQSVAFWCNPISGHATLYWYQQILGQGPKLLIQFQNNGVVDDSQLPKDRFSAERLKGVDSTLKIQPAKLEDSAVYLCASNRSPETQYFGPGTRLLVL.